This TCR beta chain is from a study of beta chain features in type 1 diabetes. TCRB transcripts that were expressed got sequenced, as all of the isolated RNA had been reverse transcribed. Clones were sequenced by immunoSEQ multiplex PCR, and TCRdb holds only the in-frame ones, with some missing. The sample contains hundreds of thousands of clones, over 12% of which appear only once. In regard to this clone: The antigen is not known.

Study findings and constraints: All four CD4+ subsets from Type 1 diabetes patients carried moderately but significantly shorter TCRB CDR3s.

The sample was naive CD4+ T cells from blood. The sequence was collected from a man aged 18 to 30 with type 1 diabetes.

CDR3 DNA: TGTGCCTGGAGTTCCAGGTTCAATCAGCCCCAGCATTTT. Translating gives CAWSSRFNQPQHF. V gene TRBV30 combines with J gene TRBJ1-5; D remains unclear. The germline V gene encodes CDR1 GTSNPN and CDR2 SVGIG (reference sequence). The CDR3 has 13 residues. Trimming took 2 bases from V and 3 from J, leaving 8 bases between them.